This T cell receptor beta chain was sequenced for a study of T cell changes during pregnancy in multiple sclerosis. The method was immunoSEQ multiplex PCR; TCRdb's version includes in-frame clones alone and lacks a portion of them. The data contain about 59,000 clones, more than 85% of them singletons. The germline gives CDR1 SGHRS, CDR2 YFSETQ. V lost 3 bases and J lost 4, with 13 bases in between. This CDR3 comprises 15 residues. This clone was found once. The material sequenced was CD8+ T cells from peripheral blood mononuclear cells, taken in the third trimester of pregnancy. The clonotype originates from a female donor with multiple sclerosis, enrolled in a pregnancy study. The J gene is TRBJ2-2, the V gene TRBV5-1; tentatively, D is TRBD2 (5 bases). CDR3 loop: CASSYLSGSTGELFF. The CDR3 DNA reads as TGCGCCAGCAGCTATCTCTCGGGATCCACCGGGGAGCTGTTTTTT. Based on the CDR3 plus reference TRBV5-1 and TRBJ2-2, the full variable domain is KAGVTQTPRYLIKTRGQQVTLSCSPISGHRSVSWYQQTPGQGLQFLFEYFSETQRNKGNFPGRFSGRQFSNSRSEMNVSTLELGDSALYLCASSYLSGSTGELFFGEGSRLTVL.